This TCR beta chain was obtained from a study of PD-L1 blockade in urothelial cancer (TCRdb year 2017). As for the study more broadly: Therapy was started at some point between 2014 and 2016 for all patients, and atezolizumab 1,200 mg was administered intravenously every 3 weeks. About 85% of the roughly 29 patients were males with bladder-origin urothelial cancer, and about 65% of the roughly 30 reported a prior smoking history. An ECOG performance status of 0 or 1 was recorded for the patients, and 0 to 3 prior chemotherapy regimens had been received by the patients. Blood samples were analyzed 3 weeks after the start of treatment (second dose) and 6 weeks after the start of treatment. Blood samples gave a median of around 140,000 T cells and 82,636 unique TCRs, with a median clonality of roughly 0.081. An exploratory multi-omic analysis was conducted of the somatic, immune and clinical correlates of response to PD-L1 blockade with atezolizumab in urothelial cancer. TCR sequencing covered pretreatment tumor samples and matched, serially collected peripheral blood taken before and after atezolizumab treatment. Durable clinical benefit was defined as progression-free survival longer than 6 months, and TCR features were also tested against progression-free and overall survival. In the same patients who had TCR sequencing, pretreatment tumors also underwent whole exome sequencing and RNA sequencing. About 10 patients reached durable clinical benefit, while 15 to 20 patients did not. Pretreatment blood TCR-seq was available for fewer than 30 patients, at least one posttreatment blood collection was obtained for approximately 24 patients, and tumor TCR-seq was available for approximately 24 patients.

CDR1 and CDR2 (SGHTA, FQGNSA) derive from the germline V gene. Measured from the cysteine to the phenylalanine, the CDR3 is 14 residues long. Only the CDR3 region is kept as DNA, spanning 42 bases read in frame from base 1. V was cut back by 5 bases and J by 6 bases, leaving a gap of 17 bases between them. General findings and caveats noted by the study authors: Because the sample size was small (n ≈ 29) and many of the analyses were exploratory, the results are meant to be hypothesis-generating. Greater expansion of tumor-associated TCR clones in peripheral blood 3 weeks after the start of treatment was observed in patients with durable benefit (n of about 20, p = 0.022). Improved progression-free and overall survival was found to be associated with pretreatment peripheral blood TCR clonality below the median.

A single count supports this clone. No cognate antigen has been identified for it. Base qualities are missing; no much larger clone stands one base away. To estimate absolute template abundance from read counts, synthetic TCR analog templates were spiked into each PCR. TCRbeta CDR3 regions were amplified from genomic DNA with bias-controlled V and J gene primers using the immunoSEQ assay. Rearranged TCRbeta segments were sequenced at approximately 20X coverage. Under the source paper's analysis protocol: Clustering was used to correct sequencing errors, and CDR3s were annotated against IMGT so that V, D and J genes could be assigned. Downstream analyses used only productive TCRbeta rearrangements and left out out-of-frame or stop-codon sequences. Clonality was calculated as one minus the Shannon entropy normalized by the log of the number of unique productive sequences. Fisher's exact test with Benjamini-Hochberg correction, at a threshold of adjusted p below 0.01, was used to find clones that differed between time points or between blood and tumor. The clones in this table, taken by TCRdb from immuneACCESS, are in-frame only. Not every clone is retained; where verified, under half of the shortfall comes from an unresolved V gene, and the cause of the rest is unknown. The D gene and trimming were derived from the DNA, and the V and J assignments and clone size from that table. Here the sample has fewer than 50,000 clones; about 90% occur a single time. The top ten hold 7.5% to 8.5% of the sample.

The cohort included about 27 patients with locally advanced or metastatic urothelial carcinoma who were treated at Memorial Sloan Kettering on a trial protocol. Peripheral blood mononuclear cells were collected from each patient pretreatment and during treatment, giving between 1 and 8 total time points per patient. The Qiagen DNeasy Blood extraction kit was used to purify genomic DNA from total PBMCs and tumor samples. PBMCs were collected pretreatment and during treatment, and were isolated and stored as previously described. The clonotype comes from a man aged 60-69 years with urothelial cancer. The chain is assembled from TRBV7-2 and TRBJ2-7; D gene: possibly TRBD1, on 6 matching bases. The source material was PBMCs, sampled around atezolizumab (anti-PD-L1) treatment. The CDR3 protein sequence reads: CASSLGGRASEQYF. The nucleotides read TGTGCCAGCAGCCTTGGGGGCAGAGCGAGCGAGCAGTACTTC. The entire variable domain, with the stretches around the CDR3 drawn from the reference TRBV7-2 and TRBJ2-7 proteins, is GAGVSQSPSNKVTEKGKDVELRCDPISGHTALYWYRQSLGQGLEFLIYFQGNSAPDKSGLPSDRFSAERTGGSVSTLTIQRTQQEDSAVYLCASSLGGRASEQYFGPGTRLTVT.